One T cell receptor (beta chain) is described in this entry. It has no known antigen specificity. No clone much larger than this one lies a single base away; base qualities are absent. The immunoSEQ hsTCRB v3.0 assay was used at survey level resolution for TRB variable region sequencing. The target sequencing depth for TRB was about 35,000-50,000 T-cell genomes per sample. TRB libraries were pooled and sequenced on an Illumina MiSeq using a v3 150-cycle kit. On the study's bioinformatics: Repertoire analysis ran in R within a reproducible Nextflow workflow covering QC, data transformation and analysis. LymphoSeq2, an R package for exploring AIRR-Seq data, was used to implement the custom analyses. A few samples yielding fewer than 5000 total TRB sequences were excluded, leaving 188 analyzed HIV repertoires. Among the approximately 190 retained HIV repertoires, fewer than 65 were collected before ART initiation and 120 to 130 after ART initiation. Each repertoire was downsampled to 5000 TRB nucleotide sequences, and summary statistics were averaged across 100 downsampling iterations. The analysis kept only TRB sequences whose CDR3 regions were at least seven amino acids long. A Shannon entropy-derived clonality score and the Gini coefficient were used to measure diversity. In repertoire networks, the top 5000 CDR3 amino acid sequences were linked whenever an edit distance of one separated two sequences. GLIPH2 predicted antigen specificity groups and MHC restriction for TRB CDR3 amino acid sequences. To flag known associations with CMV, EBV, HIV or tissue antigens, CDR3 amino acid sequences were compared against VDJdb and McPAS-TCR. Pre-ART, post-ART and control groups were compared with Wilcoxon signed-rank tests and Holm-Bonferroni correction. TCRdb provides this immuneACCESS table in a form limited to in-frame rearrangements. Some clones are lacking; in checked studies, under half of them reflect an unresolved V gene, and why the rest are absent is not known. V and J calls plus clone size are reproduced from that table; the DNA served to infer D and trimming. This sample holds some 28,000 clones; about 86% were observed only once. The ten largest account for around 5% of the sample.

Inclusion was restricted to participants for whom at least one PBMC sample before ART initiation and at least two post-ART samples were available. All participants with HIV were treated in the United States of America. Before DNA extraction, cryopreserved samples of about 0.95-10 million PBMC were thawed and washed. At the time of the earliest PBMC sample, participants with HIV were aged between roughly 20 and 60 years. PBMC samples from each participant spanned 1-4 timepoints before ART initiation and 2-8 timepoints after ART initiation, with a median of 7 samples. Serial HIV viral load, CD4+ T-cell count, ART history and demographic data were obtained for every participant. A Qiagen kit on a QIAcube was used to extract genomic DNA from unsorted PBMC, with samples processed in batches of 12. These data originate in a study of long-term antiretroviral therapy in people with HIV (dated by TCRdb to 2021 to 2024). Some background on the complete study: The earliest samples were collected roughly a decade before the 2015 WHO recommendation for immediate ART, at a time when ART was usually postponed until CD4 counts fell. This retrospective serial study examined whether starting ART and sustained HIV suppression were associated with changes in the composition and diversity of the TRB repertoire in peripheral blood. A total of 150 to 200 cryopreserved PBMC samples were contributed to the cohort by 30 adults with confirmed HIV infection, with samples collected serially over a mean of approximately six years (range 1-12). No cross-contamination during QIAcube processing turned up in test extractions that ran a monoclonal T-cell line alongside 30 or so polyclonal samples. Among the roughly 30 participants with HIV, more than ten were female.

V loses 6 bases at its end and J loses 5 bases; junction bases beyond the gene matches: 9. The germline V gene (reference sequence) specifies MNHEY as CDR1 and SMNVEV as CDR2. There are 14 amino acids in the CDR3, from cysteine to phenylalanine inclusive. Only CDR3 DNA is held: 42 bases, read in frame from base 1. Findings and caveats that apply to the study as a whole: Because pre-ART samples had limited cell numbers, profiling was done on unsorted PBMC rather than on sorted CD4+ and CD8+ T cells. A significant increase in TRB diversity was found to be associated with ART initiation, although TRB diversity was observed to remain significantly below that of transplant donor controls even after long-term ART. CDR3 length ranges in HIV repertoires were narrower than in controls, and network structure suggested an antigen-experienced repertoire with only a slight naive shift after ART. Inferences about post-ART repertoire changes are limited because no data were available on ART adherence, viral resistance or therapy changes. Expanded TRB clones identified before ART initiation dominated the repertoire at all time points, although this dominance fluctuated and declined in many PLHIV after ART. Since PBMC availability was limited, sequencing covered only the TCR beta chain, with no alpha chain pairing. The samples span the years 2004 to 2017, and the ART regimens used at that time may not be as effective as current regimens.

This clonotype originated in a woman between 25 and 40 years old with HIV. The chain is encoded by TRBV27 joined to TRBJ2-5, and 7 junction bases match TRBD2. The material sequenced was unsorted PBMCs, taken 0.8 years after starting antiretroviral therapy. The DNA sequence is given as TGTGCCAGCAGCCCGCGGGGGTCGGGGGAGACCCAGTACTTC. Its translation reads: CASSPRGSGETQYF.